Listed here are 19 T cell receptor beta chains from one sample, sequenced in a study of cytomegalovirus exposure and HLA in healthy donors. PCR primers comprised 60 Vbeta and 13 Jbeta primers. This table comes from immunoSEQ multiplex PCR, and its TCRdb copy is limited to in-frame clones, with some not included. The sample includes about 110,000 clones, approximately 80% seen only once; the top ten take approximately 3%. Sequenced sample: PBMCs. All receptors derive from a woman aged 18-29 years in good health and CMV-seropositive.

V and J are TRBV7-9 and TRBJ1-1, with D hard to call. The CDR3 has 18 amino acids. The germline V gene has CDR1 SEHNR and CDR2 FQNEAQ (reference sequence). Between the trimmed V and J ends, which lost 3 bases and 0 bases, there was a span of 20 bases. The CDR3 spells CASSFPETWVAVNTEAFF. CDR3 in DNA: TGTGCCAGCAGCTTTCCTGAAACGTGGGTCGCGGTGAACACTGAAGCTTTCTTT.

This chain links TRBV18 with TRBJ1-1; the D gene is possibly TRBD1 (6 bases). The CDR3 totals 12 residues. The V and J ends lost 5 bases and 7 bases respectively, with 11 bases between them. From germline, CDR1 is KGHSH and CDR2 LQKENI. The CDR3 coding sequence is TGTGCCAGCTCAGCGGACAGTCTTGAAGCTTTCTTT. Amino acid sequence: CASSADSLEAFF.

The chain uses TRBV4-2 and TRBJ2-7; 10 bases map to TRBD2. Germline V gene data show CDR1 as LGHNA and CDR2 as YNFKEQ. The ends lost 5 bases at V and 3 bases at J; junction bases unmatched: 7. The CDR3 consists of 15 residues. CDR3 DNA sequence: TGTGCCAGCAGCGAAAAGGGGACTAGCGTCTACGAGCAGTACTTC. It encodes CASSEKGTSVYEQYF.

V is TRBV28 and J is TRBJ1-5; unclear D gene. Germline V CDR1 and CDR2: MDHEN, SYDVKM. V was shortened by 3 bases and J by 1 base, with 13 bases between the two germline ends. CDR3 length equals 16 residues. The CDR3 loop reads CASSFGIPGSNQPQHF. For the CDR3, the DNA is TGTGCCAGCAGTTTCGGCATCCCGGGAAGCAATCAGCCCCAGCATTTT.

This chain links TRBV28 with TRBJ2-7; weak D call: TRBD1 (5 bases). The CDR3 contains 16 residues. The germline V gene has CDR1 MDHEN and CDR2 SYDVKM. V lost 4 bases, J lost 9 bases, and 25 bases lay in between. CDR3 residues: CASSSSRTSPTLLQYF. The CDR3 nucleotides are TGTGCCAGCAGTTCGTCCAGGACATCACCCACCCTCCTGCAGTACTTC.

A word on this clone: A junction boundary mismatches the germline segment, possibly from a read error. The chain is built from TRBV7-7 and TRBJ2-1, with D possibly matching TRBD1 (6 bases). Looked up from germline, CDR1 is SSHAT and CDR2 is FNYEAQ (reference sequence). The CDR3 contains 13 residues. The CDR3 region has the DNA TGTGCTAGCAGCTTAGACAGGTTCGATGAGCAGTTCTTC. Translation gives CASSLDRFDEQFF.

The gene calls are TRBV6-6 and TRBJ1-6; D possibly corresponds to TRBD1 (6 bases). Trimming left V 2 bases short and J 10 bases short, with 12 bases between. The CDR3 spans 14 residues. Germline CDR1 MNHNY, CDR2 SVGAGI (reference sequence). CDR3 nucleotide sequence: TGTGCCAGCAGTTACGGACAGAGAAGGTCACCCCTCCACTTT. It translates to CASSYGQRRSPLHF.

This rearrangement joins TRBV15 to TRBJ2-3; 10 nucleotides align to TRBD1. CDR1 and CDR2 (germline): LNHNV, YYDKDF (reference sequence). V lost 4 bases to trimming and J lost 4 bases; unmatched junction nucleotides: 5. The CDR3 length is 15 residues. The CDR3 here is CATSTDRGRADTQYF. CDR3 sequence (DNA): TGTGCCACCAGCACCGACAGGGGGCGTGCAGATACGCAGTATTTT.

V and J are TRBV5-1 and TRBJ2-3, with 7 bases that match TRBD2. V dropped 1 base and J dropped 4; count of bases not matched to a gene: 6. The CDR3 loop spans 15 amino acids. Germline values: CDR1 SGHRS, CDR2 YFSETQ. CDR3 in DNA: TGCGCCAGCAGCTTGCAGGGAGGGTCCCCAGATACGCAGTATTTT. Its protein product is CASSLQGGSPDTQYF. Full variable domain (remainder filled in from reference TRBV5-1 and TRBJ2-3): KAGVTQTPRYLIKTRGQQVTLSCSPISGHRSVSWYQQTPGQGLQFLFEYFSETQRNKGNFPGRFSGRQFSNSRSEMNVSTLELGDSALYLCASSLQGGSPDTQYFGPGTRLTVL.

This chain joins TRBV2 and TRBJ1-2, with TRBD1 matching 9 bases. Per germline, CDR1 SNHLY and CDR2 FYNNEI. This CDR3 comprises 17 residues. After removal of 5 bases from V and 4 bases from J, the junction contained 14 bases not matched to a gene. As DNA, the CDR3 is TGTGCCAGCAGTTTAAACCGGGACAGGGATGTAAGCTATGGCTACACCTTC. This sequence encodes CASSLNRDRDVSYGYTF.

This clone was counted a few times. V usage is TRBV4-1 and J usage is TRBJ1-1; no reliable D call. The CDR3 covers 14 residues. V was pared by 0 bases and J by 3 bases, with 8 bases between. Germline-derived CDR1 and CDR2 are MGHRA and YSYEKL. CDR3 DNA sequence: TGCGCCAGCAGCCAAGAAGGAGGGTACACTGAAGCTTTCTTT. It codes for CASSQEGGYTEAFF.

V is TRBV19 and J is TRBJ2-6, with 9 nucleotides matching TRBD1. J was trimmed by 4 bases and V by 6 bases; bases with no gene match: 4. Germline CDR1 LNHDA, CDR2 SQIVND (reference sequence). The CDR3 consists of 15 residues. CDR3 sequence: CASRGQGSGANVLTF. CDR3 in DNA: TGTGCCAGTAGGGGACAGGGCTCAGGGGCCAACGTCCTGACTTTC.

The chain links TRBV9 to TRBJ2-1, with 13 bases that match TRBD2. There are 16 residues in the CDR3. J lost 10 bases, V lost 4 bases, and 11 bases had no gene match. CDR1 and CDR2 (germline): SGDLS, YYNGEE. Written as DNA, the CDR3 is TGTGCCAGCAGCACACTACCGGGACTAGCGGGATGGGAGCAGTTCTTC. Protein: CASSTLPGLAGWEQFF.

CDR3 sequence: CASRGAGQGPTGELFF. The CDR3 DNA reads as TGTGCCAGCAGGGGAGCGGGACAGGGTCCCACCGGGGAGCTGTTTTTT. J is TRBJ2-2 and V is TRBV7-3; TRBD1 agrees at 9 bases. Germline CDR1 is SGHTA and CDR2 is FQGTGA. The CDR3 has 16 amino acids. After removal of 6 bases from V and 4 bases from J, the junction contained 9 bases not matched to a gene.

This chain joins TRBV19 and TRBJ1-1, with D uncertain. The V gene's germline CDR1 is LNHDA and CDR2 SQIVND (reference sequence). CDR3 size: 13 residues. Deletions cut 5 bases from V and 1 base from J, with 8 bases between. This CDR3 is CASSQTGNTEAFF. CDR3 coding DNA: TGTGCCAGTAGTCAGACGGGGAACACTGAAGCTTTCTTT.

The J gene is TRBJ1-2, the V gene TRBV6-5; D ambiguous. CDR1 and CDR2 (germline): MNHEY, SVGAGI. This CDR3 is built from 15 residues. V shed 6 bases and J shed 3 bases, with 17 bases lying between them. The CDR3 bases are TGTGCCAGCAGGGAAATTTCGGGCGGGTACTATGGCTACACCTTC. As protein: CASREISGGYYGYTF.

The gene calls are TRBV6-6 and TRBJ2-5, with 7 positions matching TRBD1. Germline V gene lookup returns CDR1 MNHNY and CDR2 SVGAGI (reference sequence). The CDR3 is made up of 13 amino acids. The V and J ends lost 5 bases and 4 bases, in that order; junction bases with no gene match: 4. The CDR3 DNA reads as TGTGCCAGCAGTACAGGGGCGGGAGAGACCCAGTACTTC. Residues: CASSTGAGETQYF.

This chain joins TRBV7-9 and TRBJ1-4; perhaps TRBD1 as D (5 bases). Germline CDR1 is SEHNR and CDR2 is FQNEAQ (reference sequence). Trimming removed 2 bases at V and 8 bases at J, with 12 bases between. The CDR3 has 14 amino acids. CDR3 loop: CASSLYLGGEKLFF. The CDR3 region has the DNA TGTGCCAGCAGCTTATACCTGGGGGGGGAAAAACTGTTTTTT.

The chain uses TRBV7-2 and TRBJ2-2; 7 bases are a match to TRBD2. V was clipped by 3 bases and J by 5 bases; unmatched bases: 0. Germline CDR1 reads SGHTA; CDR2 reads FQGNSA. The CDR3 contains 13 residues. CDR3 sequence: CASSFSGTGELFF. CDR3 bases: TGTGCCAGCAGCTTTAGCGGGACCGGGGAGCTGTTTTTT. Combining the CDR3 with reference TRBV7-2 and TRBJ2-2 gives the whole variable domain GAGVSQSPSNKVTEKGKDVELRCDPISGHTALYWYRQSLGQGLEFLIYFQGNSAPDKSGLPSDRFSAERTGGSVSTLTIQRTQQEDSAVYLCASSFSGTGELFFGEGSRLTVL.